The TCR beta chain under discussion was sequenced for a study of cytomegalovirus exposure and HLA in healthy donors. Overall study: The study placed 70% to 85% of its 398 genotyped donors in the Caucasian-associated ancestry cluster.

Though nominally healthy at sampling, donors likely had unrecorded immune exposures. This clone has just a few counts. The target antigen is unknown. Whole-study results and caveats: Most likely, a cluster of highly shared sequence variants arose as a sequencing artifact.

The PCR ran on 60 Vbeta and 13 Jbeta primers. Data came from immunoSEQ multiplex PCR; TCRdb stores just in-frame clones and leaves some out. The sample has about 200,000 clones; approximately 78% are singletons. Germline CDR1 KGHSH, CDR2 LQKENI. V was pared by 2 bases and J by 5 bases, with 5 bases of the junction left unmatched. CDR3 size: 15 residues. Source material: PBMCs. The TCR comes from a woman aged 50 to 65 in good health and CMV-seropositive. The chain is built from TRBV18 and TRBJ2-1; TRBD1 agrees at 8 bases. Here the CDR3 DNA reads TGTGCCAGCTCACCATCGCAGGGGGCGCACAATGAGCAGTTCTTC. Its translation is CASSPSQGAHNEQFF.